This T cell receptor beta chain was recorded in a study of tumor-infiltrating lymphocytes in primary liver carcinoma. Study in general: Aged between 30 and 69 years, the patients were men and women. The yield of productive TCRbeta reads per sample was roughly 3.5 to 7.13 million and was similar across tissue types. Study-wide results and limits: When set against blood, tumors had a significantly higher top-250-clone fraction (p = 0.039).

RNA isolated from unsorted whole blood supplied the blood RNA, with germline DNA also extracted. CDR1 is SGHAT, CDR2 FQDESV, per germline (reference sequence). The CDR3 is made up of 12 amino acids. With 0 bases removed from V and 9 bases from J, the gap between germline ends came to 8 bases. TCR beta cDNA was prepared out of 500 ng total RNA by means of a constant-region primer. The TCR beta library was amplified through three nested multiplex PCR rounds in a modified ARM-PCR procedure. With TRBV1-TRBV30 forward primers and a C-beta reverse primer, the first two PCR rounds were run for nine to eleven cycles each. In TCRdb, the multiplex PCR reads were re-called with MiXCR into one record per CDR3 protein. The sample has more than 150,000 distinct CDR3 sequences, over 45% seen once; the top ten hold around three quarters. To note about this clonotype: Its target is not known.

V is TRBV11-1 and J is TRBJ2-5; D unclear. The source of this sequence is a man in his forties with primary liver carcinoma and hepatitis B virus infection. Sample: peripheral blood. DNA for the CDR3: TGTGCCAGCAGCTTAGCGGGGATGGCCCAGTACTTC. This sequence encodes CASSLAGMAQYF.